These T cell receptor beta chains were read from a single sample in a study of cytomegalovirus exposure and HLA in healthy donors. Clones were sequenced by immunoSEQ multiplex PCR, and TCRdb holds only the in-frame ones, with some missing. The table has some 120,000 clones, 70% to 80% seen once. Material for sequencing was PBMCs. These receptors were collected from a man aged 45-65 years in good health and CMV-seronegative. The CDR3 runs from the conserved cysteine through the conserved F or W. Each record gives: V gene, clone size, J gene, D gene, CDR3 protein, CDR3 DNA. The D gene is left open where the match is weak. Rows may omit the clone size; those that give it use once, few, many or a size class.

TRBV2	.	TRBJ2-5	TRBD2	CASSSTSGSRETQYF	TGTGCCAGCAGTTCGACTAGCGGGAGCAGGGAGACCCAGTACTTC
TRBV7-2	.	TRBJ2-1	.	CASSPQRRSSYNEQFF	TGTGCCAGCAGCCCGCAGAGGAGGAGCTCCTACAATGAGCAGTTCTTC
TRBV6-5	once	TRBJ2-3	.	CASREGRGTQYF	TGTGCCAGCAGGGAGGGAAGGGGTACGCAGTATTTT
TRBV4-1	.	TRBJ2-3	.	CASSQADGKNTDTQYF	TGCGCCAGCAGCCAAGCAGACGGGAAAAACACAGATACGCAGTATTTT
TRBV7-2	.	TRBJ1-4	TRBD1	CASSTKTGGSEKLFF	TGTGCCAGCAGCACCAAGACAGGGGGTAGCGAAAAACTGTTTTTT
TRBV10-2	.	TRBJ2-5	TRBD2	CASSEQREGRDATQYF	TGCGCCAGCAGTGAACAGCGGGAGGGCCGGGATGCGACCCAGTACTTC
TRBV6-5	once	TRBJ1-2	.	CASSYSIGIPRDYTF	TGTGCCAGCAGTTACTCGATCGGGATTCCAAGAGACTACACCTTC
TRBV29-1	.	TRBJ2-5	.	CSVDHPGLETQYF	TGCAGCGTTGATCACCCGGGGTTGGAGACCCAGTACTTC
TRBV7-9	.	TRBJ1-2	.	CASSPRTDYGYTF	TGTGCCAGCAGCCCAAGGACAGACTATGGCTACACCTTC
TRBV10-2	.	TRBJ1-1	.	CASSDMRVRGTEAFF	TGCGCCAGCAGTGACATGAGGGTACGTGGCACTGAAGCTTTCTTT
TRBV5-4	.	TRBJ2-2	.	CASSGTSHTGELFF	TGTGCCAGCAGCGGTACTAGTCACACCGGGGAGCTGTTTTTT
TRBV5-8	many	TRBJ2-3	.	CASRRGTDRTDTQYF	TGTGCCAGCAGGCGTGGGACGGACAGAACAGATACGCAGTATTTT
TRBV2	.	TRBJ2-7	.	CASTERGNTYEQYF	TGTGCCAGCACCGAACGTGGCAACACCTACGAGCAGTACTTC
TRBV7-2	.	TRBJ1-1	.	CASRVNTEAFF	TGTGCCAGCCGAGTGAACACTGAAGCTTTCTTT
TRBV10-2	.	TRBJ2-7	.	CASIDSSRGRGDEQYF	TGCGCCAGCATTGATAGTTCCAGGGGCAGGGGAGACGAGCAGTACTTC
TRBV10-1	.	TRBJ2-7	.	CASRRGGAGIRNEQYF	TGCGCCAGCAGGAGGGGCGGGGCAGGGATACGAAACGAGCAGTACTTC
TRBV18	.	TRBJ2-5	.	CASSPDRHTQETQYF	TGTGCCAGCTCACCAGACAGGCATACCCAAGAGACCCAGTACTTC
TRBV11-2	.	TRBJ2-3	TRBD1	CASSTRSDRAAGTQYF	TGTGCCAGCAGCACTCGCTCGGACAGGGCGGCGGGTACGCAGTATTTT
TRBV28	.	TRBJ2-5	.	CASSLSGAGALQETQYF	TGTGCCAGCAGTTTATCGGGAGCGGGCGCACTTCAAGAGACCCAGTACTTC
TRBV29-1	.	TRBJ2-5	.	CSVEDPLPPETQYF	TGCAGCGTTGAAGATCCTCTCCCTCCAGAGACCCAGTACTTC
TRBV4-1	.	TRBJ1-5	TRBD1	CASSQLQGMGNQPQHF	TGCGCCAGCAGCCAACTACAGGGGATGGGCAATCAGCCCCAGCATTTT
TRBV11-3	.	TRBJ2-1	.	CASSLGRGSYNEQFF	TGTGCCAGCAGCTTAGGGCGGGGCTCCTACAATGAGCAGTTCTTC
TRBV10-3	few	TRBJ1-1	.	CAISESGGSDTEAFF	TGTGCCATCAGTGAGTCGGGGGGTTCAGACACTGAAGCTTTCTTT
TRBV18	.	TRBJ1-1	.	CASSPLRGGYTEAFF	TGTGCCAGCTCACCACTTAGAGGAGGTTACACTGAAGCTTTCTTT
TRBV9	.	TRBJ2-7	TRBD2	CASSVSSGLYEQYF	TGTGCCAGCAGCGTTTCTAGCGGTCTTTACGAGCAGTACTTC
TRBV5-1	.	TRBJ2-5	TRBD1	CASSYGTGGRETQYF	TGCGCCAGCAGCTACGGGACAGGGGGCAGAGAGACCCAGTACTTC
TRBV11-2	.	TRBJ1-5	.	CASSLDSSQPQHF	TGTGCCAGCAGCTTAGATTCTTCTCAGCCCCAGCATTTT
TRBV28	.	TRBJ1-4	TRBD1	CASSWGQGNEKLFF	TGTGCCAGCAGCTGGGGACAGGGGAATGAAAAACTGTTTTTT